This is a list of T cell receptor beta chains from one sample in a study of CD8+ T cells in alopecia areata. Some clones are missing from TCRdb's copy, which holds only in-frame ones; the method was immunoSEQ multiplex PCR. In the table there are around 190,000 clones, approximately 56% of which are singletons. The source material was CD4+ T cells sorted from blood, sampled at week 4, from a patient treated with tofacitinib. Receptors were obtained from a human donor with alopecia areata. Each CDR3 is given with its conserved first and last residue. Fields, in order: clone size, D gene, V gene, J gene, CDR3 DNA, CDR3 protein. The D gene is left open where the match is weak. Only some rows state a clone size, as once, few, many or a class for expanded clones.

abundance: NA; d_gene: NA; v_gene: TRBV29-1; j_gene: TRBJ1-2; CDR3nt: TGCAGCGTGCGAGACGGGGACTATGGCTACACCTTC; CDR3aa: CSVRDGDYGYTF
abundance: NA; d_gene: TRBD2; v_gene: TRBV19; j_gene: TRBJ2-1; CDR3nt: TGTGCCAGTAGTCCTCGACTAGCGGAATCCTACAATGAGCAGTTCTTC; CDR3aa: CASSPRLAESYNEQFF
abundance: NA; d_gene: NA; v_gene: TRBV2; j_gene: TRBJ1-1; CDR3nt: TGTGCCAGCGGGGGATTTGGGACTGAAGCTTTCTTT; CDR3aa: CASGGFGTEAFF
abundance: NA; d_gene: NA; v_gene: TRBV30; j_gene: TRBJ2-7; CDR3nt: TGTGCCTGGAGTGTAAATACCGAGCAGTACTTC; CDR3aa: CAWSVNTEQYF
abundance: NA; d_gene: NA; v_gene: TRBV10-3; j_gene: TRBJ2-5; CDR3nt: TGTGCCATCAGTGTCTCGGGAGCAGAGACCCAGTACTTC; CDR3aa: CAISVSGAETQYF
abundance: NA; d_gene: TRBD1; v_gene: TRBV30; j_gene: TRBJ1-5; CDR3nt: TGTGCCTGGAGTAAAGAGACAGGGGGCAATCAGCCCCAGCATTTT; CDR3aa: CAWSKETGGNQPQHF
abundance: NA; d_gene: TRBD1; v_gene: TRBV29-1; j_gene: TRBJ2-1; CDR3nt: TGCAGCGTTCCCAGGGGGTTACCGCTTGGAGAGCAGTTCTTC; CDR3aa: CSVPRGLPLGEQFF
abundance: NA; d_gene: NA; v_gene: TRBV14; j_gene: TRBJ1-2; CDR3nt: TGTGCCAGCAGCCTGGGCCAGGGTGCCTATGGCTACACCTTC; CDR3aa: CASSLGQGAYGYTF
abundance: NA; d_gene: TRBD1; v_gene: TRBV6-5; j_gene: TRBJ2-7; CDR3nt: TGTGCCAGCAGTTGGGGGGGACAGGGGGCCTACGAGCAGTACTTC; CDR3aa: CASSWGGQGAYEQYF
abundance: NA; d_gene: NA; v_gene: TRBV29-1; j_gene: TRBJ2-1; CDR3nt: TGCAGCGCTGGTGAATGGGGGAAGAGCTCCTACAATGAGCAGTTCTTC; CDR3aa: CSAGEWGKSSYNEQFF
abundance: few; d_gene: NA; v_gene: TRBV4-2; j_gene: TRBJ1-3; CDR3nt: TGTGCCAGCAGCCAGGCGAGGACGGAATCCTCTGGAAACACCATATATTTT; CDR3aa: CASSQARTESSGNTIYF
abundance: NA; d_gene: NA; v_gene: TRBV7-2; j_gene: TRBJ2-3; CDR3nt: TGTGCCAGCAGCTCCCGGGATACGCAGTATTTT; CDR3aa: CASSSRDTQYF
abundance: few; d_gene: NA; v_gene: TRBV6-5; j_gene: TRBJ2-1; CDR3nt: TGTGCCAGCAGTAGGGCGGATTTGGTGAGTGAGCAGTTCTTC; CDR3aa: CASSRADLVSEQFF
abundance: once; d_gene: NA; v_gene: TRBV30; j_gene: TRBJ2-2; CDR3nt: TGTGCCTGGGATGTCGGGGAGCTGTTTTTT; CDR3aa: CAWDVGELFF
abundance: NA; d_gene: NA; v_gene: TRBV5-4; j_gene: TRBJ2-5; CDR3nt: TGTGCCAGCAGCTTGTCCCGGGAGACCCAGTACTTC; CDR3aa: CASSLSRETQYF
abundance: NA; d_gene: TRBD2; v_gene: TRBV5-4; j_gene: TRBJ2-1; CDR3nt: TGTGCCAGCAGCCGGAGCGGGAACTCCTACAATGAGCAGTTCTTC; CDR3aa: CASSRSGNSYNEQFF
abundance: NA; d_gene: TRBD1; v_gene: TRBV5-1; j_gene: TRBJ1-3; CDR3nt: TGCGCCAGCAGCCCGGGACAGGTCGCGGACACCATATATTTT; CDR3aa: CASSPGQVADTIYF